This T cell receptor (beta chain) was sequenced in a study of blood T cell repertoires in COVID-19. Background on the study: The study drew acute and convalescent COVID-19 samples from the United States, Italy and Spain. T cells, B-cell-depleted T cells, or PBMCs supplied cDNA or gDNA.

V was pared by 1 base and J by 2 bases, with 8 bases between. Germline values: CDR1 SEHNR, CDR2 FQNEAQ (reference sequence). The CDR3 runs 14 residues. Per the original methods: Researchers report that nucleated cell counts were estimated from reference gene primer amplification. Profiling relied on immunoSEQ multiplex PCR, and the TCRdb table lists in-frame clones only, not all of them. The V and J calls and the clone size are those of that table, but D and trimming were determined from the DNA. Among 65,000 to 75,000 clones listed, about 92% were seen once. The V call is TRBV7-9, the J call TRBJ1-2; D might be TRBD1 (5 bases). Sample: peripheral blood. The origin of this receptor is a middle-aged man with acute or convalescent COVID-19. CDR3 region: CASSLGQLNYGYTF. The CDR3 DNA follows: TGTGCCAGCAGCTTAGGACAGCTCAACTATGGCTACACCTTC. Full variable domain (missing parts from reference TRBV7-9 and TRBJ1-2): DTGVSQNPRHKITKRGQNVTFRCDPISEHNRLYWYRQTLGQGPEFLTYFQNEAQLEKSRLLSDRFSAERPKGSFSTLEIQRTEQGDSAMYLCASSLGQLNYGYTFGSGTRLTVV.